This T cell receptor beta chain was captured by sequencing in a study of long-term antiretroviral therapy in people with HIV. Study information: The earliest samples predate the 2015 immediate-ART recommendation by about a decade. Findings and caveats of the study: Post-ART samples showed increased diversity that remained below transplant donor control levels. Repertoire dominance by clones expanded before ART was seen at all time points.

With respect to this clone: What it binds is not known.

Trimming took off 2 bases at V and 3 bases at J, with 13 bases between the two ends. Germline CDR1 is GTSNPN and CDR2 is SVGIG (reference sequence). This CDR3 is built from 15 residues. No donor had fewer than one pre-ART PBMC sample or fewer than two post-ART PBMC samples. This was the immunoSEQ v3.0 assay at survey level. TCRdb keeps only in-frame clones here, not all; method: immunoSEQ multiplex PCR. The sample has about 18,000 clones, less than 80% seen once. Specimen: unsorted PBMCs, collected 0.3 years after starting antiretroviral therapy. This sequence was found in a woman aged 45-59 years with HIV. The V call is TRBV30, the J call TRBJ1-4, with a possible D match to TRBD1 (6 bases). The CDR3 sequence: CAWSRGVRSNEKLFF. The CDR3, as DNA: TGTGCCTGGAGTAGGGGGGTTCGGTCTAATGAAAAACTGTTTTTT.